The rows below give T cell receptor beta chains drawn from one sample of a study of early T cells in non-severe SARS-CoV-2 infection. Each CDR3 protein gets one entry after TCRdb re-called the 5' RACE reads with MiXCR. Here the sample spans approximately 70,000 distinct CDR3 sequences, 9.5% to 15% being singletons. The starting material was whole blood, obtained at baseline. All receptors derive from an adult who was a healthcare worker with PCR-confirmed SARS-CoV-2 infection or an uninfected control (not recorded which). The donor label of this sample is uncertain. Each CDR3 is given with its conserved first and last residue. The D gene is left open where the match is weak. Clone size, where shown, is once, few, many, or a class for clones that have expanded.

CDR3 DNA: TGTGCCAGCAGCCGAGACAGGGGGCGCCCAGATACGCAGTATTTT
CDR3 protein: CASSRDRGRPDTQYF
J gene: TRBJ2-3
V gene: TRBV7-3
D gene: TRBD1
CDR3 length: 15
clone size: .

CDR3 DNA: TGCGCCAGCAGCGGGGGGACTAGCGGGATACTCTACGAGCAGTACTTC
CDR3 protein: CASSGGTSGILYEQYF
J gene: TRBJ2-7
V gene: TRBV5-1
D gene: TRBD2
CDR3 length: 16
clone size: .

CDR3 DNA: TGTGCCAGCAGACCCCCGGTGCTAGCGGGGGTTTACAATGAGCAGTTCTTC
CDR3 protein: CASRPPVLAGVYNEQFF
J gene: TRBJ2-1
V gene: TRBV6-5
D gene: TRBD2
CDR3 length: 17
clone size: many

CDR3 DNA: TGTGCCAGCAGGTTCGAATCTAACACCGGCGAGCTGTTTTTT
CDR3 protein: CASRFESNTGELFF
J gene: TRBJ2-2
V gene: TRBV7-2
D gene: .
CDR3 length: 14
clone size: many

CDR3 DNA: TGTGCCAGCAGCTCCGGGTCAGAAGGACTAGCGGGGGGTTATGAGCAGTTCTTC
CDR3 protein: CASSSGSEGLAGGYEQFF
J gene: TRBJ2-1
V gene: TRBV5-4
D gene: TRBD2
CDR3 length: 18
clone size: many

CDR3 DNA: TGCAGCGTTGTAAGGGGATTCACTGAAGCTTTCTTT
CDR3 protein: CSVVRGFTEAFF
J gene: TRBJ1-1
V gene: TRBV29-1
D gene: .
CDR3 length: 12
clone size: many

CDR3 DNA: TGCGCCAGCAGTACCGGGAGCGTGCAAGAGACCCAGTACTTC
CDR3 protein: CASSTGSVQETQYF
J gene: TRBJ2-5
V gene: TRBV5-1
D gene: .
CDR3 length: 14
clone size: many

CDR3 DNA: TGTGCCAGCAGCCTACCTATAGTGACTGGCTACACCTTC
CDR3 protein: CASSLPIVTGYTF
J gene: TRBJ1-2
V gene: TRBV7-9
D gene: .
CDR3 length: 13
clone size: .

CDR3 DNA: TGTGCCAGCAGTGAAGGAAGCGGGGAGTGGGAGACCCAGTACTTC
CDR3 protein: CASSEGSGEWETQYF
J gene: TRBJ2-5
V gene: TRBV25-1
D gene: TRBD2
CDR3 length: 15
clone size: .

CDR3 DNA: TGTGCCAGCAGCTTGGGGGCCTCACCGGCCGTCTATGGCTACACCTTC
CDR3 protein: CASSLGASPAVYGYTF
J gene: TRBJ1-2
V gene: TRBV21-1
D gene: .
CDR3 length: 16
clone size: many

CDR3 DNA: TGTGCCAGACGACTAGCGGAACAAGAGACCCAGTACTTC
CDR3 protein: CARRLAEQETQYF
J gene: TRBJ2-5
V gene: TRBV2
D gene: TRBD2
CDR3 length: 13
clone size: many

CDR3 DNA: TGCGCCAGCGGCCTAGCGGGAGCATACAATGAGCAGTTCTTC
CDR3 protein: CASGLAGAYNEQFF
J gene: TRBJ2-1
V gene: TRBV5-1
D gene: TRBD2
CDR3 length: 14
clone size: .

CDR3 DNA: TGCAGCGTTGAAACCTCTGGAAACACCATATATTTT
CDR3 protein: CSVETSGNTIYF
J gene: TRBJ1-3
V gene: TRBV29-1
D gene: .
CDR3 length: 12
clone size: .

CDR3 DNA: TGTGCCAGCAGCCCCTCTCTAGCAGACGAGCAGTACTTC
CDR3 protein: CASSPSLADEQYF
J gene: TRBJ2-7
V gene: TRBV7-2
D gene: .
CDR3 length: 13
clone size: .

CDR3 DNA: TGCGCCAGCAGTGAGCCTCCCGGACTAGCGGGGCTCCTAATACACTACGAGCAGTACTTC
CDR3 protein: CASSEPPGLAGLLIHYEQYF
J gene: TRBJ2-7
V gene: TRBV10-2
D gene: TRBD2
CDR3 length: 20
clone size: .

CDR3 DNA: TGCGCCAGCAGTGAGATAGCGGGGGGGAGGGAGCAGTTCTTC
CDR3 protein: CASSEIAGGREQFF
J gene: TRBJ2-1
V gene: TRBV10-1
D gene: TRBD2
CDR3 length: 14
clone size: few

CDR3 DNA: TGCAGTGCTCGCCGGGACGCCGAAGAGACCCAGTACTTC
CDR3 protein: CSARRDAEETQYF
J gene: TRBJ2-5
V gene: TRBV20-1
D gene: .
CDR3 length: 13
clone size: .

CDR3 DNA: TGTGCCAGCAGCTTAAGGCAGACCCACGGTCGGTACGAGCAGTACTTC
CDR3 protein: CASSLRQTHGRYEQYF
J gene: TRBJ2-7
V gene: TRBV11-2
D gene: .
CDR3 length: 16
clone size: .

CDR3 DNA: TGTGCCAGCGCCCGGAGGGACAGGGCCCCTCAAAAACTGTTTTTT
CDR3 protein: CASARRDRAPQKLFF
J gene: TRBJ1-4
V gene: TRBV9
D gene: TRBD1
CDR3 length: 15
clone size: .

CDR3 DNA: TGTGCCAGCAGCTGGGACAGGGAAGAGACCCAGTACTTC
CDR3 protein: CASSWDREETQYF
J gene: TRBJ2-5
V gene: TRBV7-2
D gene: TRBD1
CDR3 length: 13
clone size: many

CDR3 DNA: TGTGCCACCAGTGACCACCTTTGGTATTTACGCTACGAGCAGTACTTC
CDR3 protein: CATSDHLWYLRYEQYF
J gene: TRBJ2-7
V gene: TRBV24-1
D gene: .
CDR3 length: 16
clone size: .

CDR3 DNA: TGTGCCAGCAGAACTACCGGACGGAACAATGAGCAGTTCTTC
CDR3 protein: CASRTTGRNNEQFF
J gene: TRBJ2-1
V gene: TRBV12-3/TRBV12-4
D gene: .
CDR3 length: 14
clone size: many

CDR3 DNA: TGTGCAAGTCGCTTAGCACAATGGCGGGGCCTACAAGAGACCCAGTACTTC
CDR3 protein: CASRLAQWRGLQETQYF
J gene: TRBJ2-5
V gene: TRBV12-2
D gene: .
CDR3 length: 17
clone size: .

CDR3 DNA: TGTGCCAGCAGCTATACAGGGAGCGAGCAGTACTTC
CDR3 protein: CASSYTGSEQYF
J gene: TRBJ2-7
V gene: TRBV11-2
D gene: .
CDR3 length: 12
clone size: few

CDR3 DNA: TGTGCCTGGAGTCCCGGGACTAGTCCCAATGAGCAGTTCTTC
CDR3 protein: CAWSPGTSPNEQFF
J gene: TRBJ2-1
V gene: TRBV30
D gene: TRBD2
CDR3 length: 14
clone size: .

CDR3 DNA: TGTGCCAGCAGCACCTATGGACAGGGGAGAACCGGGGAGCTGTTTTTT
CDR3 protein: CASSTYGQGRTGELFF
J gene: TRBJ2-2
V gene: TRBV13
D gene: TRBD1
CDR3 length: 16
clone size: many

CDR3 DNA: TGTGCCAGCAGCTTGGACGCGGGTATGAACACTGAAGCTTTCTTT
CDR3 protein: CASSLDAGMNTEAFF
J gene: TRBJ1-1
V gene: TRBV5-8
D gene: .
CDR3 length: 15
clone size: .

CDR3 DNA: TGCGCCAGCAGCCTGCACGGGGAGAATGAGCAGTTCTTC
CDR3 protein: CASSLHGENEQFF
J gene: TRBJ2-1
V gene: TRBV5-1
D gene: .
CDR3 length: 13
clone size: many

CDR3 DNA: TGTGCCAGCAGCATTGCGGCTGGGACCAACGTCCTGACTTTC
CDR3 protein: CASSIAAGTNVLTF
J gene: TRBJ2-6
V gene: TRBV27
D gene: .
CDR3 length: 14
clone size: .

CDR3 DNA: TGTGCCAGCAGCGTAGGAGGACTAGCGGGAGCAGATACGCAGTATTTT
CDR3 protein: CASSVGGLAGADTQYF
J gene: TRBJ2-3
V gene: TRBV9
D gene: TRBD2
CDR3 length: 16
clone size: .

CDR3 DNA: TGTGCCAGCAGCGCAGCGGGGCGCACAGATACGCAGTATTTT
CDR3 protein: CASSAAGRTDTQYF
J gene: TRBJ2-3
V gene: TRBV12-3/TRBV12-4
D gene: TRBD2
CDR3 length: 14
clone size: .

CDR3 DNA: TGTGCCAGCTCACCCTCAGACACTCGGGAGCAGTACTTC
CDR3 protein: CASSPSDTREQYF
J gene: TRBJ2-7
V gene: TRBV18
D gene: .
CDR3 length: 13
clone size: .

CDR3 DNA: TGTGCCAGCAGACCGGGGTCGCGGGAGACAGATACGCAGTATTTT
CDR3 protein: CASRPGSRETDTQYF
J gene: TRBJ2-3
V gene: TRBV6-2/TRBV6-3
D gene: TRBD2
CDR3 length: 15
clone size: many

CDR3 DNA: TGTGCCAGTAGATCCGGGACAGGGGTGGTAGATACGCAGTATTTT
CDR3 protein: CASRSGTGVVDTQYF
J gene: TRBJ2-3
V gene: TRBV19
D gene: TRBD1
CDR3 length: 15
clone size: many

CDR3 DNA: TGCGCCAGCAGCTTGTACCACGGATCTACCCGGAACACTGAAGCTTTCTTT
CDR3 protein: CASSLYHGSTRNTEAFF
J gene: TRBJ1-1
V gene: TRBV5-1
D gene: .
CDR3 length: 17
clone size: many

CDR3 DNA: TGTGCCAGCAGTCCGGGACTAGCGTACAGCACAGATACGCAGTATTTT
CDR3 protein: CASSPGLAYSTDTQYF
J gene: TRBJ2-3
V gene: TRBV27
D gene: TRBD2
CDR3 length: 16
clone size: .

CDR3 DNA: TGCGCCAGCAGCTTGACTAGCGGAGAGACCCAGTACTTC
CDR3 protein: CASSLTSGETQYF
J gene: TRBJ2-5
V gene: TRBV5-1
D gene: TRBD2
CDR3 length: 13
clone size: .

CDR3 DNA: TGTGCCACCAGACTAGGAGGGGGCTACACCTTC
CDR3 protein: CATRLGGGYTF
J gene: TRBJ1-2
V gene: TRBV15
D gene: .
CDR3 length: 11
clone size: .

CDR3 DNA: TGTGCCAGCATCCGGGCCGCAAATGAAAAACTGTTTTTT
CDR3 protein: CASIRAANEKLFF
J gene: TRBJ1-4
V gene: TRBV6-2/TRBV6-3
D gene: .
CDR3 length: 13
clone size: .

CDR3 DNA: TGTGCCAGCAGTTACGGCGGATTGGGGGCCAACGTCCTGACTTTC
CDR3 protein: CASSYGGLGANVLTF
J gene: TRBJ2-6
V gene: TRBV6-5
D gene: .
CDR3 length: 15
clone size: .

CDR3 DNA: TGTGCCAGCACCCTGTCGTCGACTAGCGGGACCCCCTACGAGCAGTACTTC
CDR3 protein: CASTLSSTSGTPYEQYF
J gene: TRBJ2-7
V gene: TRBV12-3/TRBV12-4
D gene: TRBD2
CDR3 length: 17
clone size: .

CDR3 DNA: TGTGCCAGCAGCCCCCACATGGGAGGGGACAATCAGCCCCAGCATTTT
CDR3 protein: CASSPHMGGDNQPQHF
J gene: TRBJ1-5
V gene: TRBV7-9
D gene: .
CDR3 length: 16
clone size: .

CDR3 DNA: TGCAGTGCCATCGCGGAAGAGACCCAGTACTTC
CDR3 protein: CSAIAEETQYF
J gene: TRBJ2-5
V gene: TRBV20-1
D gene: .
CDR3 length: 11
clone size: .

CDR3 DNA: TGTGCCAGCAGCTCCGGACAGGGGGCATACTACGAGCAGTACTTC
CDR3 protein: CASSSGQGAYYEQYF
J gene: TRBJ2-7
V gene: TRBV5-4
D gene: TRBD1
CDR3 length: 15
clone size: few

CDR3 DNA: TGCGCCAGCAGCTCCTATCCTCCTCTAGCGGGTACTACTACGGGGGAGACCCAGTACTTC
CDR3 protein: CASSSYPPLAGTTTGETQYF
J gene: TRBJ2-5
V gene: TRBV5-1
D gene: TRBD2
CDR3 length: 20
clone size: .

CDR3 DNA: TGTGCCAGCAGTGATCTGGGCGGGGGGTTAAACAATGAGCAGTTCTTC
CDR3 protein: CASSDLGGGLNNEQFF
J gene: TRBJ2-1
V gene: TRBV6-2/TRBV6-3
D gene: TRBD2
CDR3 length: 16
clone size: many

CDR3 DNA: TGTGCCAGCAGCTTAGGTAGCGGGGGGGCTTCCGAGCAGTACTTC
CDR3 protein: CASSLGSGGASEQYF
J gene: TRBJ2-7
V gene: TRBV7-6
D gene: TRBD2
CDR3 length: 15
clone size: many

CDR3 DNA: TGTGCCAGCAGAACAACGGGCGTTTGGGGCTACACCTTC
CDR3 protein: CASRTTGVWGYTF
J gene: TRBJ1-2
V gene: TRBV6-5
D gene: .
CDR3 length: 13
clone size: .

CDR3 DNA: TGTGCCAGCAGTCTATTAGGAGGGGGCGGAGAGTACGAGCAGTACTTC
CDR3 protein: CASSLLGGGGEYEQYF
J gene: TRBJ2-7
V gene: TRBV6-6
D gene: .
CDR3 length: 16
clone size: few

CDR3 DNA: TGTGCCAGCAGCGTCCCCGGGAGAAGCGCCAGCTCCTACAATGAGCAGTTCTTC
CDR3 protein: CASSVPGRSASSYNEQFF
J gene: TRBJ2-1
V gene: TRBV11-3
D gene: .
CDR3 length: 18
clone size: .